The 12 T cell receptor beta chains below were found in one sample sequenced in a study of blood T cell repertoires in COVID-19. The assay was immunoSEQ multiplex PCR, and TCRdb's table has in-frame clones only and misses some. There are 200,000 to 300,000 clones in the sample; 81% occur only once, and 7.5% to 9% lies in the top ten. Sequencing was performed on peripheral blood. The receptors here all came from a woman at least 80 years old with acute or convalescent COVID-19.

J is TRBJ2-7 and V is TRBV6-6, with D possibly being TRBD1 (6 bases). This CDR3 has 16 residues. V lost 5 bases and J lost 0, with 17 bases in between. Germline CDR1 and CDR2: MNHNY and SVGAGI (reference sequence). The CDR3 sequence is CASSRITGLGSYEQYF. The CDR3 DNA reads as TGTGCCAGCAGTCGAATTACAGGGCTTGGCTCCTACGAGCAGTACTTC.

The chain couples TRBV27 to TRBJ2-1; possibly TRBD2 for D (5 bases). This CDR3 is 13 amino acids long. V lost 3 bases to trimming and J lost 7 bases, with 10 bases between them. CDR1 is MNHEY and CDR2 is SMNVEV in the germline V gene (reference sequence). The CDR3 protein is CASSFFRGNEQFF. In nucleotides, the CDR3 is TGTGCCAGCAGTTTTTTCCGAGGGAATGAGCAGTTCTTC.

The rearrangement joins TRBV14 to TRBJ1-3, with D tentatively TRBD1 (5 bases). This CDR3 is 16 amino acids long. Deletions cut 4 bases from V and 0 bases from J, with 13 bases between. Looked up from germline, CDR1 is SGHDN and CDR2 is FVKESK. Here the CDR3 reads CASSPLGASSGNTIYF. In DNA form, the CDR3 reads TGTGCCAGCAGCCCGTTAGGGGCTAGCTCTGGAAACACCATATATTTT.

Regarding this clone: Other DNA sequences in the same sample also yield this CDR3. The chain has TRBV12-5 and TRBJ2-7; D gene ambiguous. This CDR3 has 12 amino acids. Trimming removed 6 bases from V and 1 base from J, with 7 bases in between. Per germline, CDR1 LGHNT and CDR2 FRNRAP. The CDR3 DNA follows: TGTGCTAGTGGCCGCGGTTCCTACGAGCAGTACTTC. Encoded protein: CASGRGSYEQYF. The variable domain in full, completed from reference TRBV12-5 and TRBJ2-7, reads DARVTQTPRHKVTEMGQEVTMRCQPILGHNTVFWYRQTMMQGLELLAYFRNRAPLDDSGMPKDRFSAEMPDATLATLKIQPSEPRDSAVYFCASGRGSYEQYFGPGTRLTVT.

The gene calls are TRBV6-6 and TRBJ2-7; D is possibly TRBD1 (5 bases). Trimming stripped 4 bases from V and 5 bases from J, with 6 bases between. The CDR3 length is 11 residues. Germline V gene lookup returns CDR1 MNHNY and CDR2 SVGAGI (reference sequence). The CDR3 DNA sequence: TGTGCCAGCAGTTGGGGCAACGAGCAGTACTTC. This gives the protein CASSWGNEQYF.

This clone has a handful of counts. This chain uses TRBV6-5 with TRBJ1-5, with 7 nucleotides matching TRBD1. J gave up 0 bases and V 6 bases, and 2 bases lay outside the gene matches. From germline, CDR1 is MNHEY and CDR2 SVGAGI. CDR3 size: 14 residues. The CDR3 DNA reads TGTGCCAGCAGAAGACAGGGTAGCAATCAGCCCCAGCATTTT. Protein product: CASRRQGSNQPQHF.

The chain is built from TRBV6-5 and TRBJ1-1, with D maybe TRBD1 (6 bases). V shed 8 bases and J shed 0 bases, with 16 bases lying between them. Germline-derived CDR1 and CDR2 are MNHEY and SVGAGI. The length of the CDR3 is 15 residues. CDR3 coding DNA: TGTGCCAGCCCTCCCCCAGGGGCCATGAACACTGAAGCTTTCTTT. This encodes CASPPPGAMNTEAFF.

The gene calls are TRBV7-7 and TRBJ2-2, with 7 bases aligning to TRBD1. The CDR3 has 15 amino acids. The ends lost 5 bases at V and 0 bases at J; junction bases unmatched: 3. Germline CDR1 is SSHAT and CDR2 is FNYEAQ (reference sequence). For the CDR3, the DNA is TGTGCCAGCAGCGAAACAGGGGCGAACACCGGGGAGCTGTTTTTT. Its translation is CASSETGANTGELFF.

The CDR3 region is CASSPGAGAFEQYF. DNA of the CDR3: TGTGCCAGCTCCCCCGGGGCAGGGGCGTTCGAGCAGTACTTC. V gene TRBV18 combines with J gene TRBJ2-7, with D tentatively TRBD1 (6 bases). Germline V CDR1 and CDR2: KGHSH, LQKENI. CDR3 length equals 14 residues. V was pared by 6 bases and J by 6 bases, with 18 bases between.

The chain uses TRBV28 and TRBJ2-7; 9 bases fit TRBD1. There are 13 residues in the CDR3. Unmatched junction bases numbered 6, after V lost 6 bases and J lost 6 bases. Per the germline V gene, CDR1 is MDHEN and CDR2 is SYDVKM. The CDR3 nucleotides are TGTGCCAGCAGAAGACAGGGGGTGGGCGAGCAGTACTTC. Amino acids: CASRRQGVGEQYF.

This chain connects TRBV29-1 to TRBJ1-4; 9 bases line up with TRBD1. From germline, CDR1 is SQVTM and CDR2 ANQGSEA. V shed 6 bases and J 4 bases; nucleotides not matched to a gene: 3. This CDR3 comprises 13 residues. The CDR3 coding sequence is TGCAGCGTCCGACAGGGGGGTAATGAAAAACTGTTTTTT. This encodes CSVRQGGNEKLFF.

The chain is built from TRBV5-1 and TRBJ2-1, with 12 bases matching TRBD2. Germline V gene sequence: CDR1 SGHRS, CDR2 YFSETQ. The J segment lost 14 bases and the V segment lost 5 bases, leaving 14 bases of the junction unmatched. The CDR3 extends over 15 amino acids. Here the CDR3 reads CASSPTKTSGSPEFF. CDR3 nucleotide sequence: TGCGCCAGCAGTCCAACCAAGACTAGCGGGAGCCCAGAGTTCTTC.